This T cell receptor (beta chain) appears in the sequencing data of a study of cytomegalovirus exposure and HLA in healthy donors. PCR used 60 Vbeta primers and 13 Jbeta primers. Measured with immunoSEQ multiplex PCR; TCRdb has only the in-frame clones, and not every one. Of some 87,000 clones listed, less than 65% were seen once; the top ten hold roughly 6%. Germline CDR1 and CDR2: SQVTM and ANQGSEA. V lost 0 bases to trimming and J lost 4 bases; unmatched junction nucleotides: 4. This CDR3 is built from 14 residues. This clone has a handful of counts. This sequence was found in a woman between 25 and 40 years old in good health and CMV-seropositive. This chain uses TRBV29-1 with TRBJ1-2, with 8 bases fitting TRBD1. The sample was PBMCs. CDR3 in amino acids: CSVEDDRGSYGYTF. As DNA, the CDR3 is TGCAGCGTTGAAGACGACAGGGGTTCCTATGGCTACACCTTC.